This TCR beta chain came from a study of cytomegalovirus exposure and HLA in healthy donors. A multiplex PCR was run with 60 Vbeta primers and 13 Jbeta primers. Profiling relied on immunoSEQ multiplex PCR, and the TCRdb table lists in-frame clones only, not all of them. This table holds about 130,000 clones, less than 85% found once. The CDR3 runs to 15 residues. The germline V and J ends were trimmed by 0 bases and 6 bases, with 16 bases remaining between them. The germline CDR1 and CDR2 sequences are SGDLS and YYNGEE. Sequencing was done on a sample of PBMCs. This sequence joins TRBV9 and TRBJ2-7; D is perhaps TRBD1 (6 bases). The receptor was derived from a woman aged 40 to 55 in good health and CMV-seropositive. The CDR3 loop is CASSVGAGEGGEQYF. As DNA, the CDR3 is TGTGCCAGCAGCGTAGGGGCAGGGGAAGGGGGCGAGCAGTACTTC.